The present entry profiles one TCR beta chain with its context. Antigen unknown. This sample stems from a study of graft-versus-host responses after intestinal transplantation. Study details: Each patient got anti-thymocyte globulin induction, then tacrolimus and steroids for about 3 years.

The repertoire was sequenced with immunoSEQ multiplex PCR; TCRdb's copy has only in-frame clones and lacks some. The sample lists about 100,000 clones, about 88% occurring once. CDR3 size: 11 residues. Germline-derived CDR1 and CDR2 are MNHEY and SVGAGI. Trimming cost V 5 bases and J 2 bases, with 0 bases left between them. Sequences were derived from unstimulated CD4+ T cells sorted from spleen or lymph node cells, sampled before transplant. The sequence derives from a human donor who was the organ donor for an intestinal transplant. The chain is built from TRBV6-5 and TRBJ2-2; D is undetermined. CDR3 region: CASSNTGELFF. The CDR3 DNA is TGTGCCAGCAGTAACACCGGGGAGCTGTTTTTT.